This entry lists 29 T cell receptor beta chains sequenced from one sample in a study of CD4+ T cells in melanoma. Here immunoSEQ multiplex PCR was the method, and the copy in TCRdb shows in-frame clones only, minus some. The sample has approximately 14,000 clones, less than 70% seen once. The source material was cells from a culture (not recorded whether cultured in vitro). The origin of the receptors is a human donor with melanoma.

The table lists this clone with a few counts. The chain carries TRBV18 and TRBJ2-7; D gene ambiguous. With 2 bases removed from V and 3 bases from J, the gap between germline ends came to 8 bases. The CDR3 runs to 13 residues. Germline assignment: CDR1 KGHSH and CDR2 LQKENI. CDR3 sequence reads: CASSPFSSYEQYF. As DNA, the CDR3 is TGTGCCAGCTCACCATTCTCTAGCTACGAGCAGTACTTC.

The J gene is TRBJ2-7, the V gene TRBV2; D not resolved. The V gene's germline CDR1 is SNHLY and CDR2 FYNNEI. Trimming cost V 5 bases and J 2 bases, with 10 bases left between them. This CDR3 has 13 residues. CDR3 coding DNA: TGTGCCAGCAGTTTTCCCCTAACCTACGAGCAGTACTTC. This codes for CASSFPLTYEQYF.

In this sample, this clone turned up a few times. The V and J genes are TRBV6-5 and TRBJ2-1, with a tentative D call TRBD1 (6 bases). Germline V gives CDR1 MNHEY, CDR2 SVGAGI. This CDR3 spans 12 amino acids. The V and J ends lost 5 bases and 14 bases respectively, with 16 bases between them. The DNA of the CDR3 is TGTGCCAGCAGTCTCCCTAGGGGGATCGAGTTCTTC. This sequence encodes CASSLPRGIEFF.

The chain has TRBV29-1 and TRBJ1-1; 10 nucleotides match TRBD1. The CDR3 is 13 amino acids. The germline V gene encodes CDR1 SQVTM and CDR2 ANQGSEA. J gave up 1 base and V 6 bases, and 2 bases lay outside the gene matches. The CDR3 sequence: CSVRTGGNTEAFF. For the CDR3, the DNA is TGCAGCGTCCGGACAGGGGGGAACACTGAAGCTTTCTTT.

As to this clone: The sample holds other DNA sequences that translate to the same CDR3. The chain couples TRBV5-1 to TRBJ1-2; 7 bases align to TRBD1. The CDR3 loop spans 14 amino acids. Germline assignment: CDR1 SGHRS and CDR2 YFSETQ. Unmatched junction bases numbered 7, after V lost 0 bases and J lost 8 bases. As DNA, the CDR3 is TGCGCCAGCAGCTTGGGAGACAGGGCGGGAGGCTACACCTTC. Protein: CASSLGDRAGGYTF.

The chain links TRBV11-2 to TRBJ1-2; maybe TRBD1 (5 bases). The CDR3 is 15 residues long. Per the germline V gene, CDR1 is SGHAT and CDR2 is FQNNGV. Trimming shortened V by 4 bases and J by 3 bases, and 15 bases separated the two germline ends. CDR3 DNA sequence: TGTGCCAGCAGCTCATACAGGTCCCGAGACTATGGCTACACCTTC. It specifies CASSSYRSRDYGYTF.

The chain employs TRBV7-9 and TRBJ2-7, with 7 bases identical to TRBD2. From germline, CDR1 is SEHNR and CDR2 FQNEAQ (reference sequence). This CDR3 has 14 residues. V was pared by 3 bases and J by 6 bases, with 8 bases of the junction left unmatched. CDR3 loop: CASSFGGNYAEQYF. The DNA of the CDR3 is TGTGCCAGCAGCTTCGGGGGGAATTACGCCGAGCAGTACTTC.

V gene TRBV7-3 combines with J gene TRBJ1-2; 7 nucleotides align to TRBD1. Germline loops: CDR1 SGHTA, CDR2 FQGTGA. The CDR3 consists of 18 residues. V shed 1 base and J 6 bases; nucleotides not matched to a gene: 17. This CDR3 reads CASSLMAVSEGARDGYTF. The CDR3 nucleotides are TGTGCCAGCAGCTTAATGGCGGTTTCTGAGGGGGCGCGGGATGGCTACACCTTC.

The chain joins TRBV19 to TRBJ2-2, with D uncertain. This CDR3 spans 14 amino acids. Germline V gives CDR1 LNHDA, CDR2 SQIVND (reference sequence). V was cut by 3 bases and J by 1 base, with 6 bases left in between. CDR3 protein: CASSILGNTGELFF. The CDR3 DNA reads TGTGCCAGTAGTATCTTGGGGAACACCGGGGAGCTGTTTTTT.

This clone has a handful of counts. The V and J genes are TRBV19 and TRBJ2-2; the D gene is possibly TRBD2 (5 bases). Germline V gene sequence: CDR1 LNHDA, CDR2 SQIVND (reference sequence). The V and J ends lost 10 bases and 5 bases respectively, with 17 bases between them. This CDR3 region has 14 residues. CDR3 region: CATRGLGGTGELFF. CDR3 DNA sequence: TGTGCCACCCGCGGACTTGGAGGAACCGGGGAGCTGTTTTTT.

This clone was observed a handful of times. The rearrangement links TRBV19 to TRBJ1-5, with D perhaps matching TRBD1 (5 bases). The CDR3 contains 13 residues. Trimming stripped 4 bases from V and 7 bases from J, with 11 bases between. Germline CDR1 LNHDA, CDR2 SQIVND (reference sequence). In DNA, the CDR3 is TGTGCCAGTAGTACGGGGACTTACCAGCCCCAGCATTTT. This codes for CASSTGTYQPQHF.

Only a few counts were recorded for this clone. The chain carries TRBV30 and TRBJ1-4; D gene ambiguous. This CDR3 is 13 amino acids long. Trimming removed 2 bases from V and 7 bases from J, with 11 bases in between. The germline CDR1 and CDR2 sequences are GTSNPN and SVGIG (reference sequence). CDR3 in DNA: TGTGCCTGGAGTCTGCGGCGAGGTGAAAAACTGTTTTTT. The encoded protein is CAWSLRRGEKLFF.

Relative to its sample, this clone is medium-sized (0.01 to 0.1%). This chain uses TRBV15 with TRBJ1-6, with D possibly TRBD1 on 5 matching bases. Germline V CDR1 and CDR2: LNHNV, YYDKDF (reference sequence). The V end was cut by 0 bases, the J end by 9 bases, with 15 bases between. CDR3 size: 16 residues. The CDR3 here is CATSRDSAGPRSPLHF. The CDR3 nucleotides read TGTGCCACCAGCAGAGACTCGGCAGGGCCCCGTTCACCCCTCCACTTT.

The CDR3 DNA follows: TGTGCCAGTAGTAGAGGGACAGGGGCTGACAGCTCCTACGAGCAGTACTTC. Translated, it gives CASSRGTGADSSYEQYF. The rearrangement links TRBV19 to TRBJ2-7; 10 bases align to TRBD1. This CDR3 is built from 17 residues. CDR1 is LNHDA, CDR2 SQIVND, per germline (reference sequence). With 4 bases clipped from V and 0 bases from J, the junction kept 9 bases outside the gene matches.

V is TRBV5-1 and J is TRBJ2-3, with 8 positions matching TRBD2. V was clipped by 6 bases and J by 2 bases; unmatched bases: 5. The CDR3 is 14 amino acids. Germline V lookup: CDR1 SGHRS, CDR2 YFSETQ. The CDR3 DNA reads TGCGCCAGCACCTTAGCGGGGAACACAGATACGCAGTATTTT. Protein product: CASTLAGNTDTQYF.

The CDR3 region is CASSLKENYGYTF. The CDR3 DNA follows: TGTGCCAGCAGTTTGAAGGAAAACTATGGCTACACCTTC. The chain uses TRBV27 and TRBJ1-2; D remains unclear. Per the germline V gene, CDR1 is MNHEY and CDR2 is SMNVEV (reference sequence). The CDR3 is 13 amino acids. Trimming removed 3 bases from V and 2 bases from J, with 7 bases in between.

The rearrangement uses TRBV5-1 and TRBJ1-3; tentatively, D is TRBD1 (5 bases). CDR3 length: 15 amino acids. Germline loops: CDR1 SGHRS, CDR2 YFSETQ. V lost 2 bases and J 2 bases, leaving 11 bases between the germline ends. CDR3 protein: CASSFWGEPGNTIYF. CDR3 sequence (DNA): TGCGCCAGCAGCTTTTGGGGGGAGCCTGGAAACACCATATATTTT.

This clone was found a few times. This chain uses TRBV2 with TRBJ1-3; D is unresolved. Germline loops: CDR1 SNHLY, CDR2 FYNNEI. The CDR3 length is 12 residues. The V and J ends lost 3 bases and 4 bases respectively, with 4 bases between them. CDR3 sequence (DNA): TGTGCCAGCAGTGACCGGGGAAACACCATATATTTT. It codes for CASSDRGNTIYF. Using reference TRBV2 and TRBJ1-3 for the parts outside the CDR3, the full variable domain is EPEVTQTPSHQVTQMGQEVILRCVPISNHLYFYWYRQILGQKVEFLVSFYNNEISEKSEIFDDQFSVERPDGSNFTLKIRSTKLEDSAMYFCASSDRGNTIYFGEGSWLTVV.

This chain's CDR3 is CASSEGTGITEQYF. CDR3 in DNA: TGTGCCAGCAGTGAGGGGACAGGGATTACCGAGCAGTACTTC. This chain joins TRBV2 and TRBJ2-7; 9 nucleotides agree with TRBD1. The CDR3 extends over 14 amino acids. Germline-derived CDR1 and CDR2 are SNHLY and FYNNEI. V trimming: 3 bases; J trimming: 6 bases; junction bases outside the gene matches: 6.

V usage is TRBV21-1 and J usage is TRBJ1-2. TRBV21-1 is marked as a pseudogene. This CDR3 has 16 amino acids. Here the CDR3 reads CASSLSTPGANYGYTF. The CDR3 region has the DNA TGTGCCAGCAGCCTCTCTACTCCCGGGGCTAACTATGGCTACACCTTC.

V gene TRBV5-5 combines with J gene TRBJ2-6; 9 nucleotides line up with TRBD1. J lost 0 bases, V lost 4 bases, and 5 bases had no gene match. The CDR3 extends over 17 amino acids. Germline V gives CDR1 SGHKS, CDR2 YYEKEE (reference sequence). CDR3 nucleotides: TGTGCCAGCAGCCTGGGACAGGGTATCTCTGGGGCCAACGTCCTGACTTTC. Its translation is CASSLGQGISGANVLTF. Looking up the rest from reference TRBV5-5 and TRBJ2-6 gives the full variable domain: DAGVTQSPTHLIKTRGQQVTLRCSPISGHKSVSWYQQVLGQGPQFIFQYYEKEERGRGNFPDRFSARQFPNYSSELNVNALLLGDSALYLCASSLGQGISGANVLTFGAGSRLTVL.

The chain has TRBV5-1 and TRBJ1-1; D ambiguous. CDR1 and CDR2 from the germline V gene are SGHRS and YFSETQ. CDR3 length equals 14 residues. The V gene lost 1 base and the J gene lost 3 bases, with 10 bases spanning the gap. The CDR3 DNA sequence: TGCGCCAGCAGCTTGACAGTACTGGACACTGAAGCTTTCTTT. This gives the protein CASSLTVLDTEAFF.

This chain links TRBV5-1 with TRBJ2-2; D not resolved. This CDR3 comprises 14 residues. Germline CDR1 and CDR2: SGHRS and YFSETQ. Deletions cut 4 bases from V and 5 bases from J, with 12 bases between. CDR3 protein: CASSTADATGELFF. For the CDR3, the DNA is TGCGCCAGCAGCACTGCGGACGCGACCGGGGAGCTGTTTTTT.

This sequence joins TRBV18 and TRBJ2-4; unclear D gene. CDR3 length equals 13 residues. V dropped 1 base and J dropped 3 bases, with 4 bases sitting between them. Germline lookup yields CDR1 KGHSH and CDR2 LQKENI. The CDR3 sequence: CASSPQGKNIQYF. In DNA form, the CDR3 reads TGTGCCAGCTCACCACAGGGCAAAAACATTCAGTACTTC.

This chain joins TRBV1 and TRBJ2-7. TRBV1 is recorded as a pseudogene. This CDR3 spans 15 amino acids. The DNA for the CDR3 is TGCACCAGCAGCCAAGATCCTGGTTTTACCTACGAGCAGTACTTC. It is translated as CTSSQDPGFTYEQYF.

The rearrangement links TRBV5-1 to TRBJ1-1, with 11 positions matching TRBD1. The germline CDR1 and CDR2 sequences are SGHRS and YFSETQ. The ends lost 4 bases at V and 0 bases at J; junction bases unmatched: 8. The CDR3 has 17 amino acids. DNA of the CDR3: TGCGCCAGCAGCCCCGGGACAGGGGGGGTCCTGAACACTGAAGCTTTCTTT. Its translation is CASSPGTGGVLNTEAFF.

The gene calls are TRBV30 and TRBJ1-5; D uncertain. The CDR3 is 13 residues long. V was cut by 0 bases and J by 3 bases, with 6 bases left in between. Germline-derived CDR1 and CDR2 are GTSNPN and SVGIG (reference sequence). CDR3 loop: CAWSVYPNQPQHF. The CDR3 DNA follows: TGTGCCTGGAGTGTATACCCCAATCAGCCCCAGCATTTT.

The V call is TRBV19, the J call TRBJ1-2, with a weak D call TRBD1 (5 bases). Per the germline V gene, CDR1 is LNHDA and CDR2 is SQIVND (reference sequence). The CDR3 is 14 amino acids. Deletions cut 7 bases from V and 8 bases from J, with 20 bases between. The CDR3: CASISQGRTGGYTF. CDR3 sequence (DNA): TGTGCCAGTATTTCTCAGGGCAGAACGGGAGGCTACACCTTC.

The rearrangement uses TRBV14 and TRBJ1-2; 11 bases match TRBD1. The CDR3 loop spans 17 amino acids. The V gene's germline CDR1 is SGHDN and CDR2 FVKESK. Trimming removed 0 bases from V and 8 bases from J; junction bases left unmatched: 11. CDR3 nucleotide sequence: TGTGCCAGCAGCCAAGATCGAGGACAGGGGGCTACGAGAGGCTACACCTTC. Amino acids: CASSQDRGQGATRGYTF.